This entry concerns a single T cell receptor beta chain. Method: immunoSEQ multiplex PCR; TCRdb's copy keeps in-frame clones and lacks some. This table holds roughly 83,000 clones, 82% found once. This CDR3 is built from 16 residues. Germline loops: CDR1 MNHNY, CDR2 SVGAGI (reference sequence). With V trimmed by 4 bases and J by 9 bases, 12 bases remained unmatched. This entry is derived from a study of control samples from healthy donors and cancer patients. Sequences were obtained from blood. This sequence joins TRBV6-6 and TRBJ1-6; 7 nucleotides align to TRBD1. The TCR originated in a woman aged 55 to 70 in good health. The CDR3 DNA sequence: TGTGCCAGCAGTTTCGAGGGGGCGCGGTTTGGTTCACCCCTCCACTTT. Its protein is CASSFEGARFGSPLHF.